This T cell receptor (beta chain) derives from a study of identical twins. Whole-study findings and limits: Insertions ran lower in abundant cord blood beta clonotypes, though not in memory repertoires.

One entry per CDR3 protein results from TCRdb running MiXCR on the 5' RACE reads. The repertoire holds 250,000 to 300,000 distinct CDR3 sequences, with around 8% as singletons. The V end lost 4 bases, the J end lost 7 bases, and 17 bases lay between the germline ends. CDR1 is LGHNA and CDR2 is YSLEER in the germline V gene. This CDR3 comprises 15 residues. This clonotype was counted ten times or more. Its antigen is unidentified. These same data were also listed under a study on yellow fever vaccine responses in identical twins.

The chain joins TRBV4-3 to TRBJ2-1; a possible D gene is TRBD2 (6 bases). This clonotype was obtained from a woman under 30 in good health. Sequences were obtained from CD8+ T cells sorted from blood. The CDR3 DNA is TGCGCCAGCAGCCCGCGGCGGGATCCTGTTAATGAGCAGTTCTTC. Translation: CASSPRRDPVNEQFF.